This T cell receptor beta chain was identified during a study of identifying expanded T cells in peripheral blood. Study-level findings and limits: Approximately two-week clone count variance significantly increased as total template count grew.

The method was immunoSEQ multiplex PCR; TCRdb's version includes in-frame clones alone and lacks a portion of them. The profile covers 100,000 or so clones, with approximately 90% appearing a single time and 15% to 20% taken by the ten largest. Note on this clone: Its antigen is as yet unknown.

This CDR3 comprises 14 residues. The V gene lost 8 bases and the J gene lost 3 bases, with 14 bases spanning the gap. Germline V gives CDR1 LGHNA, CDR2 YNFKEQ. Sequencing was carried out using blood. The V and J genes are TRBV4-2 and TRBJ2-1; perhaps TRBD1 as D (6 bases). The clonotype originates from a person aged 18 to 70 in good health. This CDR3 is CASGGPSRYNEQFF. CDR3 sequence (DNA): TGTGCCAGCGGGGGCCCTAGTCGCTACAATGAGCAGTTCTTC.